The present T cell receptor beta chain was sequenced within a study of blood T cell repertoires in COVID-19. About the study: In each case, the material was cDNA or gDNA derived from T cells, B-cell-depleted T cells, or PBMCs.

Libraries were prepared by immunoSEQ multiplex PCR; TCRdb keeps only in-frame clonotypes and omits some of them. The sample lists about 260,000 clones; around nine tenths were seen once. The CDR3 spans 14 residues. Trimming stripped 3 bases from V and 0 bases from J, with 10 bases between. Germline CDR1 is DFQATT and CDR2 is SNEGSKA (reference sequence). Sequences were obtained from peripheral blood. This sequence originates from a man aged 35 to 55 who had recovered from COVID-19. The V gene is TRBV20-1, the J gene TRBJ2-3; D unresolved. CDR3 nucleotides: TGCAGTGCTAGTACCATGACTAGCACAGATACGCAGTATTTT. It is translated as CSASTMTSTDTQYF.